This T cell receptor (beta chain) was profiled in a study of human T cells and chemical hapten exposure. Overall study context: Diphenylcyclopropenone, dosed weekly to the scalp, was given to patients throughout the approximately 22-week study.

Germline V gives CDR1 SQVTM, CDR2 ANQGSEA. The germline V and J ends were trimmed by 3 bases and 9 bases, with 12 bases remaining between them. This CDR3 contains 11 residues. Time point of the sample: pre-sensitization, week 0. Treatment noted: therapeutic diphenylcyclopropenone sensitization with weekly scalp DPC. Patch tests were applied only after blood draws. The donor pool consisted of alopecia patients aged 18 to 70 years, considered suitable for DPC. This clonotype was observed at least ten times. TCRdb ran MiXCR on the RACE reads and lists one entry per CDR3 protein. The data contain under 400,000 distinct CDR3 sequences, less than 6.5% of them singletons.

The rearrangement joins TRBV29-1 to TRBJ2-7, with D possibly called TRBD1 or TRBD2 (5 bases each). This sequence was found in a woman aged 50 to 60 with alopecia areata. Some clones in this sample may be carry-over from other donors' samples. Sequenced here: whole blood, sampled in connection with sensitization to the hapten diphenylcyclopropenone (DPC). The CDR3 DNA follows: TGCAGCGTTGATTCTGGGGACGGGCAGTACTTC. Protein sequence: CSVDSGDGQYF.